Each of the 14 T cell receptor beta chains below was sequenced from the same sample in a study of T cells after yellow fever vaccination. TCRdb re-called the 5' RACE reads with MiXCR, one entry per CDR3 protein. The repertoire holds 150,000 to 200,000 distinct CDR3 sequences, 11% seen once, with 36% in the top ten. Sequencing was performed on CD8+ T cells sorted from PBMCs, taken 15 days after the yellow fever booster vaccination. The receptors stem from a man younger than 35 who received the YFV17D yellow fever vaccine.

The chain has TRBV6-2 or TRBV6-3 and TRBJ1-2, with D perhaps TRBD1 (5 bases). V was shortened by 2 bases and J by 8 bases, with 9 bases between the two germline ends. This CDR3 has 12 residues. Germline values: CDR1 MNHEY, CDR2 SVGEGT. The CDR3 sequence is CASSYEGLGYTF. The CDR3 coding sequence is TGTGCCAGCAGTTACGAGGGGCTCGGCTACACCTTC.

This clonotype showed up just a few times. The chain couples TRBV15 to TRBJ1-5; 10 bases match TRBD1. Unmatched junction bases numbered 5, after V lost 3 bases and J lost 6 bases. There are 15 residues in the CDR3. The V gene's germline CDR1 is LNHNV and CDR2 YYDKDF (reference sequence). DNA of the CDR3: TGTGCCACCAGCAGGGGACAGGGGATTGGTCAGCCCCAGCATTTT. This codes for CATSRGQGIGQPQHF.

Many counts were recorded for this clonotype. The DNA for the CDR3 is TGCGCCAGCAGCCAACCAGGGACAGGGTACGGCAATCAGCCCCAGCATTTT. As protein: CASSQPGTGYGNQPQHF. V is TRBV4-1 and J is TRBJ1-5, with 9 bases matching TRBD1. After removal of 2 bases from V and 2 bases from J, the junction contained 7 bases not matched to a gene. This CDR3 contains 17 residues. CDR1 and CDR2 from the germline V gene are MGHRA and YSYEKL.

This clonotype has a count of ten or more. This CDR3 is CASSDSGGPGDTQYF. The CDR3 nucleotides are TGTGCCAGCAGTGACTCGGGGGGGCCTGGAGATACGCAGTATTTT. V usage is TRBV6-4 and J usage is TRBJ2-3; D is perhaps TRBD2 (7 bases). Between the trimmed V and J ends, which lost 0 bases and 5 bases, there was a span of 12 bases. The CDR3 is 15 amino acids. Germline CDR1 MRHNA, CDR2 SNTAGT.

V is TRBV29-1 and J is TRBJ2-3; TRBD1 or TRBD2 may be the D gene (5 bases each). Germline V gives CDR1 SQVTM, CDR2 ANQGSEA. The CDR3 has 13 residues. V was cut by 7 bases and J by 2 bases, with 13 bases left in between. CDR3 bases: TGCAGCGCCCCTGGGACGAACACAGATACGCAGTATTTT. Amino acid sequence: CSAPGTNTDTQYF.

The chain joins TRBV29-1 to TRBJ1-2, with TRBD1 matching 10 bases. The junction had 2 bases not matched to a gene; V was cut back by 4 bases and J by 3 bases. The germline V gene has CDR1 SQVTM and CDR2 ANQGSEA. CDR3 size: 13 residues. The CDR3 region has the DNA TGCAGCGTTGTCGGGACAGGGGACTATGGCTACACCTTC. Translated, it gives CSVVGTGDYGYTF.

This clonotype was counted only a few times. The chain carries TRBV29-1 and TRBJ1-2; D ambiguous. The length of the CDR3 is 15 residues. Trimming removed 1 base at V and 3 bases at J, with 15 bases between. Germline CDR1 and CDR2: SQVTM and ANQGSEA. DNA of the CDR3: TGCAGCGTTGAAGGATCAGGACCCCGAGACTATGGCTACACCTTC. Translating gives CSVEGSGPRDYGYTF.

This clonotype turned up a few times. The CDR3 region is CASSPQGPSYQETQYF. The CDR3 nucleotides read TGTGCCAGCAGCCCTCAGGGACCTTCTTACCAAGAGACCCAGTACTTC. The V call is TRBV7-3, the J call TRBJ2-5; possibly TRBD1 or TRBD2 for D (5 bases each). CDR3 length equals 16 residues. The V end was cut by 5 bases, the J end by 0 bases, with 16 bases between. CDR1 and CDR2 (germline): SGHTA, FQGTGA.

This clonotype was seen repeatedly, ten times or more. The chain uses TRBV6-2 or TRBV6-3 and TRBJ1-5; D possibly corresponds to TRBD1 (6 bases). CDR1 is MNHEY, CDR2 SVGEGT, per germline. This CDR3 is built from 15 residues. Between the trimmed V and J ends, which lost 6 bases and 5 bases, there was a span of 17 bases. This CDR3 is CASRPDAGAYQPQHF. The CDR3 DNA is TGTGCCAGCAGGCCTGATGCGGGGGCTTATCAGCCCCAGCATTTT.

This clonotype showed up just a few times. CDR3 protein: CASALDGNIQYF. The CDR3 nucleotides read TGTGCTAGTGCTCTGGACGGGAACATTCAGTACTTC. This chain connects TRBV12-5 to TRBJ2-4; no clear D. This CDR3 region has 12 residues. With 7 bases removed from V and 7 bases from J, the gap between germline ends came to 11 bases. The V gene's germline CDR1 is LGHNT and CDR2 FRNRAP.

The chain joins TRBV3-1 to TRBJ2-7; the D is unclear. The CDR3 contains 15 residues. CDR1 and CDR2 (germline): LGHDT, YNNKEL (reference sequence). Trimming cost V 1 base and J 0 bases, with 10 bases left between them. CDR3 sequence (DNA): TGTGCCAGCAGCCAAGGGACGTCGAGCTCCTACGAGCAGTACTTC. Amino acid sequence: CASSQGTSSSYEQYF.

This rearrangement joins TRBV7-9 to TRBJ1-1; no firm D call. Trimming stripped 3 bases from V and 0 bases from J, with 14 bases between. Germline V CDR1 and CDR2: SEHNR, FQNEAQ (reference sequence). This CDR3 contains 16 residues. The CDR3, as DNA: TGTGCCAGCAGCTTGGAGGAGGTGTTCATGAACACTGAAGCTTTCTTT. Protein sequence: CASSLEEVFMNTEAFF.

In this sample, this clonotype turned up many times. The rearrangement links TRBV12-3 or TRBV12-4 to TRBJ2-5; no clear D. The CDR3 is made up of 13 amino acids. The V end was cut by 1 base, the J end by 9 bases, with 12 bases between. The CDR3 DNA is TGTGCCAGCAGTTTAGGGGCCAACACGGCCCAGTACTTC. Its translation: CASSLGANTAQYF.

This clonotype has a handful of counts. The chain employs TRBV4-3 and TRBJ2-1, with 9 positions matching TRBD1. J lost 8 bases, V lost 2 bases, and 7 bases had no gene match. This CDR3 comprises 15 residues. Germline loops: CDR1 LGHNA, CDR2 YSLEER. Here the CDR3 reads CASSQRGQGMDEQFF. The CDR3 DNA reads as TGCGCCAGCAGCCAAAGGGGACAGGGAATGGATGAGCAGTTCTTC.